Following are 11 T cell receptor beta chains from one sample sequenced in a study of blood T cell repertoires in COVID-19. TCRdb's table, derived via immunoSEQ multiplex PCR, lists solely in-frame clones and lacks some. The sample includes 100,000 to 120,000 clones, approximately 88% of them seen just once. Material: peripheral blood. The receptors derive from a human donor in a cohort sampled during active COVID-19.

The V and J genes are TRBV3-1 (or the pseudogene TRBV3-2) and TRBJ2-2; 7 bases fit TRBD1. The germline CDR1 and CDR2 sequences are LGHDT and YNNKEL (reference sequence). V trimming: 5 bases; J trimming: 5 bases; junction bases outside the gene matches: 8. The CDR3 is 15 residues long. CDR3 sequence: CASSARQGITGELFF. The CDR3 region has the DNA TGTGCCAGCAGCGCGCGACAGGGTATTACCGGGGAGCTGTTTTTT.

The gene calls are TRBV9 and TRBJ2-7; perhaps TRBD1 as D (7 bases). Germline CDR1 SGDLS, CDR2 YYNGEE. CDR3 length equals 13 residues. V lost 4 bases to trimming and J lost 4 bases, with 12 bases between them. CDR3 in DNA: TGTGCCAGCAGCCAGGGGGGCGTGTACGAGCAGTACTTC. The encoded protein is CASSQGGVYEQYF. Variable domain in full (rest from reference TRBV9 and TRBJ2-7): DSGVTQTPKHLITATGQRVTLRCSPRSGDLSVYWYQQSLDQGLQFLIQYYNGEERAKGNILERFSAQQFPDLHSELNLSSLELGDSALYFCASSQGGVYEQYFGPGTRLTVT.

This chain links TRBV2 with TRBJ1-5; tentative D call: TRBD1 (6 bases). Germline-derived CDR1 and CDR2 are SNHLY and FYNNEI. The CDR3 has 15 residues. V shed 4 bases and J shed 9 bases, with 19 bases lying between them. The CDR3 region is CASSVWPGAKGPQHF. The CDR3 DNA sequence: TGTGCCAGCAGTGTATGGCCAGGGGCAAAGGGGCCCCAGCATTTT.

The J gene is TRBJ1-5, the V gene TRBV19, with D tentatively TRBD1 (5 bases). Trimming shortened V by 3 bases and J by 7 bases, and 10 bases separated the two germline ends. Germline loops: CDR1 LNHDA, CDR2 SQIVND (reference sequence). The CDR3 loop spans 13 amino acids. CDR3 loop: CASSISGRQPQHF. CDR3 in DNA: TGTGCCAGTAGTATCTCAGGGCGACAGCCCCAGCATTTT.

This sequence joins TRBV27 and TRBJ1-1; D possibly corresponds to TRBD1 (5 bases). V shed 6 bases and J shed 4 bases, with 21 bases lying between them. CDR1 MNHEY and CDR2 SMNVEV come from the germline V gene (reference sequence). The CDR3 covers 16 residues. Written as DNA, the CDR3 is TGTGCCAGCAGCCTGACAGAGCCGGGCATGGGCACTGAAGCTTTCTTT. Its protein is CASSLTEPGMGTEAFF.

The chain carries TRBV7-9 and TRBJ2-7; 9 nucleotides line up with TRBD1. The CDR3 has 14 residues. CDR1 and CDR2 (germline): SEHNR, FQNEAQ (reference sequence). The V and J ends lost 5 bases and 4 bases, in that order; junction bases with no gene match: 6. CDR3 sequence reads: CASSRRDRVYEQYF. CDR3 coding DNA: TGTGCCAGCAGCCGCCGGGACAGGGTGTACGAGCAGTACTTC.

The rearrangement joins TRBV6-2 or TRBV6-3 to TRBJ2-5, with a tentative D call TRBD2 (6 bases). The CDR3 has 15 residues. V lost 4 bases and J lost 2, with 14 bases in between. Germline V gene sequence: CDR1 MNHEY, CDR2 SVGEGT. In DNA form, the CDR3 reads TGTGCCAGCAGTTTGGAACGGGGAGGACAAGAGACCCAGTACTTC. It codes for CASSLERGGQETQYF.

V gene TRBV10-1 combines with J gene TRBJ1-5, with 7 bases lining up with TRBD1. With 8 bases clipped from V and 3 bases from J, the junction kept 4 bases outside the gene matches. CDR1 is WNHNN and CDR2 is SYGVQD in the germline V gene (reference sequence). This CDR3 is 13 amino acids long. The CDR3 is CASVTGTNQPQHF. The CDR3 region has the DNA TGCGCCAGCGTGACAGGGACCAATCAGCCCCAGCATTTT.

CDR3 DNA sequence: TGTGCCAGCAGCTCCTCAGGTGCACACTCCTACAATGAGCAGTTCTTC. Encoded protein: CASSSSGAHSYNEQFF. The chain recombines TRBV11-3 with TRBJ2-1; D call uncertain. Germline CDR1 SGHNT, CDR2 YENEEA. The CDR3 consists of 16 residues. V was shortened by 4 bases and J by 0 bases, with 13 bases between the two germline ends.

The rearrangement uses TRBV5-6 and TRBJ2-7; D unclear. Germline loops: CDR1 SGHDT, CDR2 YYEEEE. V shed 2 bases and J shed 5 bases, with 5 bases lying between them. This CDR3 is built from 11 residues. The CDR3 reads CASSFSNEQYF. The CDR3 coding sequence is TGTGCCAGCAGCTTTTCCAACGAGCAGTACTTC.

CDR3 in DNA: TGTGCCAGCAGATCGGACAGGGCCTACGGCTACACCTTC. Translating it yields CASRSDRAYGYTF. The chain has TRBV2 and TRBJ1-2; TRBD1 matches at 8 bases. V shed 6 bases and J 8 bases; nucleotides not matched to a gene: 8. Germline V gene data show CDR1 as SNHLY and CDR2 as FYNNEI. The CDR3 has 13 residues.